This TCR beta chain was documented in a study of response to subunit inactivated influenza vaccine (dated by TCRdb to between 2017 and 2018). Broadly, across the study: Deep quantitative profiling of the T cell receptor repertoire was used in the study to follow responses to a trivalent subunit inactivated influenza vaccine. Results and caveats for the whole study, not just this receptor: The authors suggested that each seasonal influenza vaccination may recruit only a limited number of new T cells.

Library method: RT-PCR. The instrument was an Illumina HiSeq 2500. TCRdb trimmed public reads at Q25 via fastp, called clones via MiXCR and kept in-frame beta chains. Merged by CDR3 protein, the rows form single entries marked with the most common genes and DNA. This sample lists hundreds of thousands of distinct CDR3 sequences; over 9.5% were detected once. Of the sample, approximately 12% falls within the top ten clones. The table lists this clonotype with many counts. The target of this receptor is not known. No clone much larger than this one lies a single base away; base qualities are absent. V is cut by 3 bases and J by 4 bases, and the space between the germline ends is 7 bases. The CDR3 runs 13 amino acids, cysteine and phenylalanine included. Only the CDR3 portion is preserved as DNA: 39 bases, with reading frame beginning at the first base. Sequences SQVTM (CDR1) and ANQGSEA (CDR2) are obtained from the germline V gene.

The time point label here, explained by the study, means: 45 days after influenza vaccine administration. The sequenced sample was PBMCs from blood, obtained about 40 days after vaccination. This TCR derives from a middle-aged man who received an inactivated influenza vaccine. Donor details come from another sample of the same person, matched by shared clones. The sequence is built from TRBV29-1 and TRBJ2-6; confidence is insufficient to name the D gene. The CDR3 has the sequence CSVDKSGANVLTF. The sequenced DNA is TGCAGCGTTGATAAGTCCGGGGCCAACGTCCTGACTTTC. The CDR3 plus the reference TRBV29-1 and TRBJ2-6 genes for the other parts give the full variable domain: SAVISQKPSRDICQRGTSLTIQCQVDSQVTMMFWYRQQPGQSLTLIATANQGSEATYESGFVIDKFPISRPNLTFSTLTVSNMSPEDSSIYLCSVDKSGANVLTFGAGSRLTVL.